This T cell receptor beta chain was sequenced for a study of read filtering for tumor transcriptome and immune sequencing. This clonotype has a count of ten or more. The antigen remains unidentified. The CDR3 is 13 amino acids. Germline V lookup: CDR1 GTSNPN, CDR2 SVGIG (reference sequence). Trimming cost V 5 bases and J 1 base; bases outside gene matches: 3. This library used approximately 370 ng RNA and molecular barcoded adaptors spanning alpha/delta and beta/gamma chains. A single record per CDR3 protein comes from TCRdb applying MiXCR to the reads. The sample holds around 30,000 distinct CDR3 sequences; less than 20% are singletons and the top ten take about a sixth. Broader study findings: Single-read clonotypes: about 81.9% of IR-seq clonotypes (about 3.5% of reads), 74.6% of RNA-seq clonotypes (44.6% of reads).

This receptor was identified in a donor at least 40 years old with multiple myeloma. The sequenced sample consisted of a population of CD138-negative cells sorted from bone marrow. The rearrangement uses TRBV30 and TRBJ2-7; TRBD1 matches 9 bases. DNA of the CDR3: TGTGCCTGGGCCGGGACAGGGTCCTACGAGCAGTACTTC. Residues: CAWAGTGSYEQYF.